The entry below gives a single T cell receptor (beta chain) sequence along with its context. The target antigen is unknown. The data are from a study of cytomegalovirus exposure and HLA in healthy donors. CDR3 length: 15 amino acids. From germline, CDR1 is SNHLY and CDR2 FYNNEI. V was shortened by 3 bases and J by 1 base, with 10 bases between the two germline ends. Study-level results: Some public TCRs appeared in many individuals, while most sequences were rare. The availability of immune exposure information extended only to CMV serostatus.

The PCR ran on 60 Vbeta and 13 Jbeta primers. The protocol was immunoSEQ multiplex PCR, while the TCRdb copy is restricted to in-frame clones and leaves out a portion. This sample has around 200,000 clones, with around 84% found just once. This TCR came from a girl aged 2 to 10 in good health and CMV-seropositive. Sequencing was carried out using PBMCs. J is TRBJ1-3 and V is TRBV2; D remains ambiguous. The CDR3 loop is CASSDGRASGNTIYF. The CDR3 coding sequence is TGTGCCAGCAGTGACGGCAGAGCGTCTGGAAACACCATATATTTT.